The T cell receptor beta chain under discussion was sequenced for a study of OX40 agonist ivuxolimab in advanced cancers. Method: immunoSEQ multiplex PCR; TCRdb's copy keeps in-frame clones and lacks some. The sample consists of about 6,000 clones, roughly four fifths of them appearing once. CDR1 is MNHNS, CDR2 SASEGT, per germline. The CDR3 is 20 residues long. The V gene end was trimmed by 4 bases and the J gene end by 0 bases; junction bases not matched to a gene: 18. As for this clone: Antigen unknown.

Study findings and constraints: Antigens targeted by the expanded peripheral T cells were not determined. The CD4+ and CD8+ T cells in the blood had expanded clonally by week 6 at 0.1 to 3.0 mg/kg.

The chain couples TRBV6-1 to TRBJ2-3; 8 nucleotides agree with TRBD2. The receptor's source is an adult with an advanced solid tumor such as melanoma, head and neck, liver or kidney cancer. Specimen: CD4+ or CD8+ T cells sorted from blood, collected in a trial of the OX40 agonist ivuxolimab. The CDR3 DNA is TGTGCCAGCAGTGGACTAAGCTTTAGAAGCGGGGGCCCTAGCACAGATACGCAGTATTTT. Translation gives CASSGLSFRSGGPSTDTQYF.